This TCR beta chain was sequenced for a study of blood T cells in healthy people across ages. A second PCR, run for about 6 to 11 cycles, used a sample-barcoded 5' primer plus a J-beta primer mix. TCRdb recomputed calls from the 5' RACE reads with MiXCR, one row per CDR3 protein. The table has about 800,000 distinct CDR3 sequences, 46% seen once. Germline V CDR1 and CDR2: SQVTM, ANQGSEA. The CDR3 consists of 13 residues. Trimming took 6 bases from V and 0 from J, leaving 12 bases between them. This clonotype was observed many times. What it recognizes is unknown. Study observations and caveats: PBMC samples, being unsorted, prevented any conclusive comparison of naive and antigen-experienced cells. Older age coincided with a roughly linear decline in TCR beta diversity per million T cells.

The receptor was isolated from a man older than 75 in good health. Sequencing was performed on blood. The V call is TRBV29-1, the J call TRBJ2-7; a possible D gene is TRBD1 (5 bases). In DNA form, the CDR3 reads TGCAGCGTAACGGAAACAGGCTCCTACGAGCAGTACTTC. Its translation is CSVTETGSYEQYF.